Given below is one T cell receptor (beta chain) in context. Its antigen is as yet unknown. This entry is derived from a study of shared clonotypes between healthy human individuals. Study-wide results and caveats: The study found lower generation probabilities in non-shared clonotypes than in those shared by all four donors.

Generated by immunoSEQ multiplex PCR, the TCRdb table keeps only in-frame clones and is missing some. The sample yields hundreds of thousands of clones, approximately 97% seen once. There are 11 residues in the CDR3. CDR1 is GTSNPN and CDR2 is SVGIG in the germline V gene (reference sequence). Trimming stripped 1 base from V and 10 bases from J, with 8 bases between. CD45RA+ naive and CD45RA-negative memory subsets were separated from CD4+ cells. V and J are TRBV30 and TRBJ2-1, with D possibly being TRBD2 (6 bases). The sequence derives from a woman aged 30 to 39 in good health. Sequenced sample: naive CD4+ T cells sorted from blood. Documented subset: CD45RA+ positively selected. The CDR3 coding sequence is TGTGCCTGGAGTGCTAGCGTCGAGCAGTTCTTC. Its protein product is CAWSASVEQFF.